Below are 27 T cell receptor beta chains sequenced from a single sample in a study of blood T cells in healthy people across ages. A sample-barcoded 5' primer and a J-beta primer mix were used in a second PCR of roughly 6 to 12 cycles. TCRdb used MiXCR to reprocess the 5' RACE reads, holding one entry per CDR3 protein. The data contain more than 800,000 distinct CDR3 sequences, under 55% of them singletons. The sample was blood. These receptors were obtained from a woman aged 55 to 70 in good health.

This clonotype was detected a few times. This chain joins TRBV5-1 and TRBJ2-1; 8 nucleotides agree with TRBD1. V was clipped by 0 bases and J by 7 bases; unmatched bases: 9. CDR1 and CDR2 (germline): SGHRS, YFSETQ. This CDR3 spans 16 amino acids. CDR3 sequence reads: CASSLAGAGGANEQFF. The DNA of the CDR3 is TGCGCCAGCAGCTTGGCCGGGGCAGGGGGCGCGAATGAGCAGTTCTTC.

The chain uses TRBV28 and TRBJ1-2; tentatively, D is TRBD1 (5 bases). Germline V CDR1 and CDR2: MDHEN, SYDVKM. V lost 8 bases to trimming and J lost 5 bases, with 12 bases between them. This CDR3 comprises 12 residues. CDR3 bases: TGTGCCAGCCGGCAGGGCTGGTATGGCTACACCTTC. Translated, it gives CASRQGWYGYTF.

The sample holds a few counts of this clonotype. The J gene is TRBJ2-7, the V gene TRBV30; the D gene is possibly TRBD2 (5 bases). Trimming left V 8 bases short and J 5 bases short, with 16 bases between. Germline values: CDR1 GTSNPN, CDR2 SVGIG (reference sequence). The CDR3 totals 12 residues. Here the CDR3 reads CARRGPDHEQYF. Here the CDR3 DNA reads TGTGCCAGACGCGGGCCTGACCACGAGCAGTACTTC.

The V call is TRBV20-1, the J call TRBJ2-3, with D unclear. The CDR3 is 12 amino acids. Germline CDR1 reads DFQATT; CDR2 reads SNEGSKA (reference sequence). Between the trimmed V and J ends, which lost 2 bases and 4 bases, there was a span of 7 bases. The CDR3, as DNA: TGCAGTGCTAGACCTCAAGCAGATACGCAGTATTTT. It encodes CSARPQADTQYF.

The V call is TRBV20-1, the J call TRBJ2-3, with 10 nucleotides matching TRBD1. The germline V gene has CDR1 DFQATT and CDR2 SNEGSKA (reference sequence). J was trimmed by 1 base and V by 6 bases; bases with no gene match: 7. The CDR3 spans 15 residues. The CDR3 sequence is CSALTGTGGTDTQYF. DNA of the CDR3: TGCAGTGCACTGACCGGGACAGGGGGCACAGATACGCAGTATTTT.

This clonotype was seen only a few times. This chain connects TRBV5-6 to TRBJ2-3, with TRBD2 identical over 9 bases. Germline trimming cut 9 bases from V and 5 bases from J; bases unmatched to any gene: 10. The germline CDR1 and CDR2 sequences are SGHDT and YYEEEE. The CDR3 extends over 14 amino acids. The DNA of the CDR3 is TGTGCCACCAGGACTGGCGGGAGGGGAGATACGCAGTATTTT. Its protein product is CATRTGGRGDTQYF.

The chain links TRBV7-9 to TRBJ2-5, with TRBD1 identical over 9 bases. This CDR3 region has 15 residues. The germline gives CDR1 SEHNR, CDR2 FQNEAQ (reference sequence). With V trimmed by 5 bases and J by 6 bases, 10 bases remained unmatched. The CDR3 DNA follows: TGTGCCAGCAGCCCAGAAGGGACAGGGTGGAAGACCCAGTACTTC. Residues: CASSPEGTGWKTQYF.

This chain uses TRBV29-1 with TRBJ2-5; TRBD1 matches 7 bases. The J segment lost 2 bases and the V segment lost 5 bases, leaving 11 bases of the junction unmatched. This CDR3 contains 15 residues. CDR1 is SQVTM, CDR2 ANQGSEA, per germline. The CDR3 DNA reads as TGCAGCGTTTTTGTGGGGACAGAGTCGCAAGAGACCCAGTACTTC. Protein product: CSVFVGTESQETQYF. The full variable domain, rest sourced from reference TRBV29-1 and TRBJ2-5, is SAVISQKPSRDICQRGTSLTIQCQVDSQVTMMFWYRQQPGQSLTLIATANQGSEATYESGFVIDKFPISRPNLTFSTLTVSNMSPEDSSIYLCSVFVGTESQETQYFGPGTRLLVL.

This clonotype was observed a few times. CDR3 bases: TGTGCCGACTCAGCTAGCGGGAGTGCCTCCGAGCAGTACTTC. Protein sequence: CADSASGSASEQYF. This sequence joins TRBV11-2 and TRBJ2-5; 10 bases are a match to TRBD2. The end of the DNA is better explained by TRBJ2-7, so the J call may be wrong. Germline V CDR1 and CDR2: SGHAT, FQNNGV. This CDR3 spans 14 amino acids.

CDR3 coding DNA: TGTGCCAGCGACGTTAGCGGGAGGGCCAATGAGCAGTTCTTC. Its translation is CASDVSGRANEQFF. The chain is built from TRBV28 and TRBJ2-1; 11 bases line up with TRBD2. The CDR3 runs to 14 residues. Trimming removed 8 bases from V and 6 bases from J; junction bases left unmatched: 6. In germline, CDR1 is MDHEN, CDR2 SYDVKM.

The chain combines TRBV9 with TRBJ2-7; TRBD2 matches at 8 bases. V lost 6 bases to trimming and J lost 7 bases; unmatched junction nucleotides: 12. Germline V gives CDR1 SGDLS, CDR2 YYNGEE. There are 14 residues in the CDR3. The CDR3 DNA sequence: TGTGCCAGCAAGGGCGGAAGCGGGAGAAATGAGCAGTACTTC. This translates into CASKGGSGRNEQYF.

This clonotype was counted a few times. The chain joins TRBV29-1 to TRBJ2-1; weak D call: TRBD1 (6 bases). Germline assignment: CDR1 SQVTM and CDR2 ANQGSEA. With 1 base removed from V and 15 bases from J, the gap between germline ends came to 10 bases. CDR3 length equals 10 residues. CDR3 DNA: TGCAGCGTTGAAGTCCAGGGGCCGTTCTTC. Protein product: CSVEVQGPFF.

This clonotype was detected only a few times. The rearrangement uses TRBV12-3 or TRBV12-4 and TRBJ1-6; 9 bases are shared with TRBD1. CDR3 length: 14 amino acids. Germline trimming cut 6 bases from V and 11 bases from J; bases unmatched to any gene: 8. CDR3 residues: CASRLGTGRTPLHF. CDR3 bases: TGTGCCAGCAGACTAGGGACAGGGAGAACACCCCTCCACTTT.

Remarks on this clonotype: Germline and junction disagree at one end, which may indicate a read error. The chain is built from TRBV5-1 and TRBJ2-1; D remains unclear. From germline, CDR1 is SGHRS and CDR2 YFSETQ. The CDR3 totals 16 residues. CDR3 nucleotide sequence: TGCGCCAGCGGCTTGGGCGGTACTGGCTCCTACAATGAGCAGTTCTTC. Its translation: CASGLGGTGSYNEQFF.

Only a few counts were recorded for this clonotype. CDR3 bases: TGTGCCAGCGGCAATCCGACAGGGTCCTACGAGCAGTACTTC. Translating gives CASGNPTGSYEQYF. This rearrangement joins TRBV3-1 to TRBJ2-7; 7 bases match TRBD1. V lost 8 bases, J lost 1 base, and 8 bases stayed unmatched. The CDR3 runs 14 residues. From germline, CDR1 is LGHDT and CDR2 YNNKEL (reference sequence).

The chain recombines TRBV6-5 with TRBJ1-6; weak D call: TRBD1 (6 bases). Trimming took off 0 bases at V and 1 base at J, with 13 bases between the two ends. The length of the CDR3 is 18 residues. In germline, CDR1 is MNHEY, CDR2 SVGAGI. The CDR3 loop reads CASSYSVTGASYNSPLHF. The CDR3 DNA sequence: TGTGCCAGCAGTTACTCGGTGACAGGCGCTTCCTATAATTCACCCCTCCACTTT.

The sample holds a few counts of this clonotype. The rearrangement uses TRBV29-1 and TRBJ2-1; D remains ambiguous. The CDR3 is 15 residues long. CDR1 SQVTM and CDR2 ANQGSEA come from the germline V gene. The ends were cut back, 3 bases at V and 0 bases at J, with 12 bases in the middle. CDR3 sequence (DNA): TGCAGCGTTGATGGTCTCCGGAGCTCCTACAATGAGCAGTTCTTC. Protein: CSVDGLRSSYNEQFF.

This clonotype has just a few counts. The CDR3 spells CATSKDIPDQGYNEQFF. For the CDR3, the DNA is TGTGCCACCAGCAAGGACATCCCCGACCAAGGATACAATGAGCAGTTCTTC. The chain recombines TRBV15 with TRBJ2-1; TRBD1 might be the D (5 bases). V was cut by 4 bases and J by 4 bases, with 20 bases left in between. This CDR3 has 17 residues. Per germline, CDR1 LNHNV and CDR2 YYDKDF (reference sequence).

This clonotype was seen only a few times. This chain connects TRBV6-1 to TRBJ2-5; D possibly corresponds to TRBD2 (6 bases). This CDR3 has 17 residues. With 3 bases removed from V and 0 bases from J, the gap between germline ends came to 17 bases. Germline assignment: CDR1 MNHNS and CDR2 SASEGT. The CDR3 sequence: CASSDPTWGDYQETQYF. In nucleotides, the CDR3 is TGTGCCAGCAGTGACCCTACGTGGGGGGATTACCAAGAGACCCAGTACTTC.

About this clonotype: The junction differs from germline at one of its ends, possibly a read error. This sequence joins TRBV27 and TRBJ1-1; maybe TRBD1 (6 bases). Germline values: CDR1 MNHEY, CDR2 SMNVEV (reference sequence). The CDR3 consists of 17 residues. This CDR3 is CASSFGGGHGMNTEAFF. In DNA, the CDR3 is TGTGCCAGCAGTTTTGGAGGGGGGCATGGGATGAACACCGAAGCTTTCTTT.

The chain is built from TRBV9 and TRBJ2-1; 8 bases map to TRBD1. The CDR3 totals 17 residues. The junction had 13 bases not matched to a gene; V was cut back by 3 bases and J by 5 bases. From germline, CDR1 is SGDLS and CDR2 YYNGEE. CDR3 amino acids: CASSATDDRQGHNEQFF. As DNA, the CDR3 is TGTGCCAGCAGCGCCACTGACGACAGACAGGGGCACAATGAGCAGTTCTTC.

This chain links TRBV7-2 with TRBJ2-1, with 14 bases identical to TRBD2. The CDR3 extends over 16 amino acids. Trimming removed 7 bases from V and 1 base from J; junction bases left unmatched: 3. CDR1 and CDR2 from the germline V gene are SGHTA and FQGNSA. The CDR3 DNA is TGTGCCAGCACCGGACTAGCGGGGGGTTCCTACAATGAGCAGTTCTTC. Its translation is CASTGLAGGSYNEQFF. The full variable domain, completed using reference TRBV7-2 and TRBJ2-1, is GAGVSQSPSNKVTEKGKDVELRCDPISGHTALYWYRQSLGQGLEFLIYFQGNSAPDKSGLPSDRFSAERTGGSVSTLTIQRTQQEDSAVYLCASTGLAGGSYNEQFFGPGTRLTVL.

This chain joins TRBV5-1 and TRBJ2-3; TRBD2 matches at 9 bases. The germline V gene encodes CDR1 SGHRS and CDR2 YFSETQ. CDR3 length: 15 residues. V lost 4 bases and J lost 5; bases outside the gene matches: 8. CDR3 amino acids: CASSVLAGALDTQYF. CDR3 nucleotide sequence: TGCGCCAGCAGCGTGTTAGCGGGAGCTCTAGATACGCAGTATTTT.

This chain connects TRBV18 to TRBJ2-3; TRBD1 agrees at 7 bases. The CDR3 spans 14 residues. CDR1 and CDR2 from the germline V gene are KGHSH and LQKENI. The V and J ends lost 3 bases and 6 bases, in that order; junction bases with no gene match: 6. Here the CDR3 DNA reads TGTGCCAGCTCACCCCGACAGGGTATGGATACGCAGTATTTT. This sequence encodes CASSPRQGMDTQYF.

This clonotype was recorded a few times. The chain employs TRBV5-1 and TRBJ2-3; TRBD1 is a possible D gene (7 bases). The CDR3 is 16 residues long. CDR1 and CDR2 (germline): SGHRS, YFSETQ. The V gene lost 1 base and the J gene lost 3 bases, with 15 bases spanning the gap. CDR3 bases: TGCGCCAGCAGCTTGTCTGGAGGGGGCCGGACAGATACGCAGTATTTT. The encoded protein is CASSLSGGGRTDTQYF.

This clonotype was recorded at least ten times. The chain is built from TRBV29-1 and TRBJ2-3; perhaps TRBD1 as D (6 bases). Between the trimmed V and J ends, which lost 2 bases and 2 bases, there was a span of 11 bases. The CDR3 consists of 14 residues. CDR1 and CDR2 (germline): SQVTM, ANQGSEA. For the CDR3, the DNA is TGCAGCGTTGAAATCAGGGGATCCACAGATACGCAGTATTTT. Residues: CSVEIRGSTDTQYF.

The chain recombines TRBV28 with TRBJ1-6; no clear D gene. Germline CDR1 is MDHEN and CDR2 is SYDVKM. V lost 5 bases and J lost 0, with 11 bases in between. CDR3 length: 16 amino acids. CDR3 DNA sequence: TGTGCCAGCAGTCCCTCGGGGAGCTCCTATAATTCACCCCTCCACTTT. Protein product: CASSPSGSSYNSPLHF. Full variable domain (outside the CDR3, taken from reference TRBV28 and TRBJ1-6): DVKVTQSSRYLVKRTGEKVFLECVQDMDHENMFWYRQDPGLGLRLIYFSYDVKMKEKGDIPEGYSVSREKKERFSLILESASTNQTSMYLCASSPSGSSYNSPLHFGNGTRLTVT.